The 8 T cell receptor beta chains below all came from one sample that was sequenced in a study of blood T cell repertoires in COVID-19. TCRdb keeps only in-frame clones here, not all; method: immunoSEQ multiplex PCR. Of roughly 150,000 clones listed, 70% to 90% are singletons. Sequenced material: PBMCs or T cells enriched from blood (not recorded which). The source of these receptors is a man aged 50 to 59 who had recovered from COVID-19.

The chain links TRBV27 to TRBJ1-2, with D maybe TRBD1 (6 bases). CDR1 is MNHEY and CDR2 is SMNVEV in the germline V gene (reference sequence). The CDR3 has 16 amino acids. Trimming took 6 bases from V and 7 from J, leaving 24 bases between them. CDR3 sequence: CASRPDRNSFFGGYTF. CDR3 coding DNA: TGTGCCAGCAGGCCAGACAGGAACTCGTTTTTTGGTGGCTACACCTTC.

J is TRBJ2-2 and V is TRBV2; 8 bases map to TRBD1. The V segment lost 11 bases and the J segment 0 bases; nucleotides outside the gene matches: 5. Germline CDR1 SNHLY, CDR2 FYNNEI. This CDR3 is built from 14 residues. The CDR3 DNA reads as TGTGCCGGACTACAGGGGGCGAACACCGGGGAGCTGTTTTTT. It is translated as CAGLQGANTGELFF.

The V call is TRBV6-1, the J call TRBJ2-7, with D hard to call. V lost 3 bases, J lost 6 bases, and 6 bases lay in between. CDR1 MNHNS and CDR2 SASEGT come from the germline V gene. CDR3 length equals 11 residues. Here the CDR3 DNA reads TGTGCCAGCAGTGATATTCGCGAGCAGTACGTC. Protein sequence: CASSDIREQYV.

CDR3 residues: CATSDALAAGYNEQFF. In nucleotides, the CDR3 is TGTGCCACCAGTGATGCTCTAGCGGCGGGCTACAATGAGCAGTTCTTC. The chain recombines TRBV24-1 with TRBJ2-1; 7 bases align to TRBD2. The germline CDR1 and CDR2 sequences are KGHDR and SFDVKD. This CDR3 has 16 residues. Trimming took 3 bases from V and 3 from J; bases not matched to a gene: 7.

This chain links TRBV6-6 with TRBJ2-1, with 10 bases identical to TRBD2. The germline CDR1 and CDR2 sequences are MNHNY and SVGAGI (reference sequence). The CDR3 contains 15 residues. With V trimmed by 4 bases and J by 7 bases, 7 bases remained unmatched. The DNA of the CDR3 is TGTGCCAGCAGTTGGACTAGCGGAGAGAGGAATGAGCAGTTCTTC. Translation gives CASSWTSGERNEQFF.

This sequence joins TRBV24-1 and TRBJ2-3, with 10 bases lining up with TRBD2. The trim removed 7 bases at V and 3 bases at J, leaving 3 bases unmatched. Germline V gene sequence: CDR1 KGHDR, CDR2 SFDVKD. The CDR3 extends over 14 amino acids. The CDR3 here is CATRASGSTDTQYF. CDR3 in DNA: TGTGCCACCAGGGCTAGCGGGAGTACAGATACGCAGTATTTT.

The table lists this clone with a few counts. V usage is TRBV5-1 and J usage is TRBJ2-1, with 7 bases matching TRBD1. V gave up 0 bases and J gave up 0 bases; unmatched junction bases: 15. The CDR3 contains 20 residues. CDR1 SGHRS and CDR2 YFSETQ come from the germline V gene. CDR3 amino acids: CASSLAGVRGGPSSYNEQFF. In DNA form, the CDR3 reads TGCGCCAGCAGCTTGGCCGGGGTTCGAGGGGGCCCCAGCTCCTACAATGAGCAGTTCTTC.

V is TRBV11-3 and J is TRBJ1-1, with TRBD1 matching over 10 bases. V trimming: 5 bases; J trimming: 5 bases; junction bases outside the gene matches: 8. Looked up from germline, CDR1 is SGHNT and CDR2 is YENEEA. The CDR3 sequence is 15 residues long. The chain's CDR3 is CASSGGTGARTEAFF. The CDR3 nucleotides are TGTGCCAGCAGCGGTGGGACAGGGGCACGGACTGAAGCTTTCTTT. Full variable domain (remainder filled in from reference TRBV11-3 and TRBJ1-1): EAGVVQSPRYKIIEKKQPVAFWCNPISGHNTLYWYLQNLGQGPELLIRYENEEAVDDSQLPKDRFSAERLKGVDSTLKIQPAELGDSAVYLCASSGGTGARTEAFFGQGTRLTVV.